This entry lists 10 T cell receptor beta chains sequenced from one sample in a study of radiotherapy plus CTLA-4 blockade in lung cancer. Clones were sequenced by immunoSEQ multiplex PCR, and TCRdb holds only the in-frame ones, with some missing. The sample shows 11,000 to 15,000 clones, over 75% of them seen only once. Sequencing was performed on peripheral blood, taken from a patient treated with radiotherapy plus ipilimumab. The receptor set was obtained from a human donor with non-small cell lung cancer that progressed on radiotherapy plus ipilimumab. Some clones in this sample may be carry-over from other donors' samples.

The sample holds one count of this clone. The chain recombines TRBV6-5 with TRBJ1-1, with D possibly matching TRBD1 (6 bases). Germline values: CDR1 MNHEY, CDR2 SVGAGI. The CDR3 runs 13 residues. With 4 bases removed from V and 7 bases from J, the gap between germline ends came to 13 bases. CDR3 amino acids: CASSSHREFEAFF. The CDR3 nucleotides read TGTGCCAGCAGTTCCCACAGGGAGTTTGAAGCTTTCTTT.

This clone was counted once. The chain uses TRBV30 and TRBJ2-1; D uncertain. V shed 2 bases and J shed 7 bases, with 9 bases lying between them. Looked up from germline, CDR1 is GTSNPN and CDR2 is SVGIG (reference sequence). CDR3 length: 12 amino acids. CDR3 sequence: CAWSQTENEQFF. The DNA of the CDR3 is TGTGCCTGGAGTCAGACGGAGAATGAGCAGTTCTTC.

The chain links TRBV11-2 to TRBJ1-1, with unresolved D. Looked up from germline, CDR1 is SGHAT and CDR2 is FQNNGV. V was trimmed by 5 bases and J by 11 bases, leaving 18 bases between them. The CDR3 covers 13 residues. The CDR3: CASSLITQPRAFF. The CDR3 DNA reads TGTGCCAGCAGCCTTATCACTCAACCTCGGGCTTTCTTT.

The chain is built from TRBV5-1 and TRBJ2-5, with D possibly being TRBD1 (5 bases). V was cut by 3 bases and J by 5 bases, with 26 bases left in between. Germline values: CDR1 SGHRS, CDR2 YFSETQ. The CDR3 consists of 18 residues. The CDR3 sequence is CASSSETGSRARDETQYF. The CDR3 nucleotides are TGCGCCAGCAGCTCGGAAACCGGAAGTAGGGCCAGGGATGAGACCCAGTACTTC.

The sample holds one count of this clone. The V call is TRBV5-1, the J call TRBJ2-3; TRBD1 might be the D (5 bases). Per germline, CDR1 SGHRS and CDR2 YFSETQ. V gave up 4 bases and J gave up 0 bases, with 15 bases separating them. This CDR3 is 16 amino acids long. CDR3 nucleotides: TGCGCCAGCAGCATAGGACAAGTTTCTAGCACAGATACGCAGTATTTT. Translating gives CASSIGQVSSTDTQYF.

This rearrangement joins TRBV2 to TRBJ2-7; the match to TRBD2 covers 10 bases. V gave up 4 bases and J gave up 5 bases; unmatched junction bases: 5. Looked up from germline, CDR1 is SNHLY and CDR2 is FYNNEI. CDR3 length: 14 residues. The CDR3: CASSGTSGTHEQYF. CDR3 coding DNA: TGTGCCAGCAGTGGAACTAGCGGGACCCACGAGCAGTACTTC.

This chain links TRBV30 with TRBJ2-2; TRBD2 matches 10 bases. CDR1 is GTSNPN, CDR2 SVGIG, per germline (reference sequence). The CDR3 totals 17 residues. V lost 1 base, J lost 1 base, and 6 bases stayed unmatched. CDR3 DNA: TGTGCCTGGAGTGGGGCTAGCGGGAGTCGGAACACCGGGGAGCTGTTTTTT. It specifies CAWSGASGSRNTGELFF.

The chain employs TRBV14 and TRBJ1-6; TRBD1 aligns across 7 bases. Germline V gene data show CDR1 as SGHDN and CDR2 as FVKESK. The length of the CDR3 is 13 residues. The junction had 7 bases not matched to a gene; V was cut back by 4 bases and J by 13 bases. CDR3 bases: TGTGCCAGCAGCCCTTACAGGGGAGGCCCCCTCCACTTT. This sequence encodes CASSPYRGGPLHF.

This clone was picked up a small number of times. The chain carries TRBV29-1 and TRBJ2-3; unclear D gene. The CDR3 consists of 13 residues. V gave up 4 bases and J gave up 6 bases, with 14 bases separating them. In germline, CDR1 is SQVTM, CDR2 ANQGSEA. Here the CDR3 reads CSVGPSSGDTQYF. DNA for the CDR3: TGCAGCGTTGGCCCCTCCTCAGGCGATACGCAGTATTTT.

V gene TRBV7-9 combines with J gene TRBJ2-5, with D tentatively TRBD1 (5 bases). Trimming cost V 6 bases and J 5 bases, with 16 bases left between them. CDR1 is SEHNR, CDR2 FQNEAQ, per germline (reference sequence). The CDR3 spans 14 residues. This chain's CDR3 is CASRPQGNAETQYF. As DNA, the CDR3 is TGTGCCAGCAGACCCCAGGGTAATGCGGAGACCCAGTACTTC.